This TCR beta chain appears in the sequencing data of a study of OX40 agonist ivuxolimab in advanced cancers. Turning to the overall study: The costimulatory receptor OX40 (CD134) was targeted by ivuxolimab, a fully human IgG2 agonistic monoclonal antibody. Of the approximately 50 patients in dose escalation, about 20 had hepatocellular carcinoma, approximately 15 had melanoma, 9 had renal cell carcinoma and 9 had head and neck cancer. Prior anti-PD-1, anti-PD-L1 or anti-CTLA-4 therapy was permitted, and checkpoint inhibitors had been received by less than 45% of dose-escalation patients. Intravenous ivuxolimab was administered to patients every 2 weeks at six dose levels: 0.01, 0.1, 0.3, 1.5, 3 and 10 mg/kg. Partial responses occurred in three dose-escalation patients: two with cutaneous melanoma and one with hepatocellular carcinoma. In the dose-escalation cohort, around 80% of patients were male, and the mean age was 60 years with a range of about 20 to 90. The paper reports the monotherapy dose-escalation portion (N = 52 patients) of the phase I ivuxolimab trial. The purpose of peripheral TCRbeta sequencing was to test whether ivuxolimab changed TCR sequence diversity and led to clonal T-cell expansion. Points the paper makes about the study in general: The antigen specificity of the clonally expanded peripheral T cells was not determined. In the 0.1-3.0 mg/kg groups, partial responders had among the lowest normalized peripheral clonal expansion, particularly in CD8+ T cells. At doses of 0.1 to 3.0 mg/kg, clonal expansion of both CD4+ and CD8+ T cells in blood was seen between baseline and week 6. Low levels of normalized T-cell clonal expansion were also seen in some patients who did not respond. On average, CD8+ T cells showed more expanded clones than CD4+ T cells after ivuxolimab.

Genomic DNA was extracted from sorted cells for sequencing of the TCRbeta CDR3 region. The immunoSEQ Assay was used for sequencing of TCRbeta CDR3 regions. Drawn from immuneACCESS, this table holds only the in-frame rearrangements with V and J called that TCRdb kept. Clones are partly lost; checked studies trace under half to an unresolved V gene and leave the rest unexplained. Recorded for this sample are some 100,000 clones; about 91% of them occurred a single time. 0.54% of the sample is in the top ten clones. Comments on this clone: This clone's antigen is unknown. One base away there is no much larger clone; base qualities are not given.

Patients with a history of autoimmune disease or receiving systemic immunosuppression were excluded from the trial. Peripheral blood for TCR sequencing was drawn from every dose cohort at baseline, at cycle 4 day 1 and at cycle 7 day 1. Samples came from an open-label, multicenter, first-in-human phase I dose-escalation trial of ivuxolimab. Adults with locally advanced or metastatic head and neck squamous cell, hepatocellular, melanoma or renal cell carcinoma were enrolled in the trial. Before TCR sequencing, CD4+ T cells and CD8+ T cells were sorted from peripheral blood as separate populations. From cysteine to phenylalanine, the CDR3 is 14 amino acids long. Just CDR3 DNA is preserved here, 42 bases in frame from base 1. The CDR1 and CDR2 encoded by the germline V gene are MDHEN and SYDVKM. Cut back by 6 bases and 0 bases, the V and J ends lie 11 bases apart.

The rearrangement combines TRBV28 with TRBJ1-1; the D segment cannot be called with confidence. This specimen was CD4+ or CD8+ T cells sorted from blood, taken in a trial of the OX40 agonist ivuxolimab. This clonotype was obtained from an adult with an advanced solid tumor such as melanoma, head and neck, liver or kidney cancer. The DNA sequence is as follows: TGTGCCAGCAGCCCTATTGTGATGAACACTGAAGCTTTCTTT. Protein translation: CASSPIVMNTEAFF.